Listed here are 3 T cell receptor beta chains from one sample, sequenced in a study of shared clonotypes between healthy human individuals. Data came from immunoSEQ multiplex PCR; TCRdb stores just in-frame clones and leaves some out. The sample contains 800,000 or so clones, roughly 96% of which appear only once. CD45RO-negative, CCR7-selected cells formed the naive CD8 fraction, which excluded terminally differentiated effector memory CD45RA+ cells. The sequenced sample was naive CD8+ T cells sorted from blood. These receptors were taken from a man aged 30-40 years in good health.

CDR3 amino acids: CSVTGDRGLLGEQYF. As DNA, the CDR3 is TGCAGCGTCACCGGAGACAGGGGGCTTCTCGGCGAGCAGTACTTC. The chain couples TRBV29-1 to TRBJ2-7; 10 bases are shared with TRBD1. The CDR3 is 15 amino acids. V shed 6 bases and J 6 bases; nucleotides not matched to a gene: 14. CDR1 and CDR2 (germline): SQVTM, ANQGSEA.

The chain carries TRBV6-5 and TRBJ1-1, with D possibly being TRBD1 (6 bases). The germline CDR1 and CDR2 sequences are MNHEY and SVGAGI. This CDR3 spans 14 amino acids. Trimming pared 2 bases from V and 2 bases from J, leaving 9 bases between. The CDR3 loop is CASSYRTDNTEAFF. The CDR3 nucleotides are TGTGCCAGCAGTTACCGGACAGACAACACTGAAGCTTTCTTT.

CDR3 region: CASSFPGGEQYF. The CDR3 DNA follows: TGTGCCAGCAGCTTCCCAGGGGGCGAGCAGTACTTC. The chain carries TRBV7-9 and TRBJ2-7; TRBD1 matches at 7 bases. V dropped 3 bases and J dropped 6; count of bases not matched to a gene: 2. The CDR3 loop spans 12 amino acids. CDR1 and CDR2 (germline): SEHNR, FQNEAQ (reference sequence).